A single sample is the source of the 9 T cell receptor beta chains below, sequenced in a study of pediatric ulcerative colitis. Produced via immunoSEQ multiplex PCR; TCRdb's table is partial and in-frame only. The profile covers about 64,000 clones, with roughly nine tenths appearing a single time and 3% to 4.5% taken by the ten largest. Sequenced material: blood. The receptors come from a boy between 5 and 17 years old with severe ulcerative colitis.

The rearrangement joins TRBV7-2 to TRBJ1-1, with no clear D. Germline V lookup: CDR1 SGHTA, CDR2 FQGNSA. V shed 7 bases and J shed 5 bases, with 17 bases lying between them. The CDR3 contains 14 residues. The CDR3 is CASTLLAGGTEAFF. CDR3 coding DNA: TGTGCCAGCACCCTACTCGCGGGTGGGACTGAAGCTTTCTTT.

This chain uses TRBV5-6 with TRBJ2-1, with 11 bases lining up with TRBD2. In germline, CDR1 is SGHDT, CDR2 YYEEEE. The junction had 2 bases not matched to a gene; V was cut back by 2 bases and J by 7 bases. CDR3 length: 14 residues. CDR3 in amino acids: CASSLLAGANEQFF. The CDR3 DNA is TGTGCCAGCAGCTTACTAGCGGGAGCAAATGAGCAGTTCTTC.

The chain joins TRBV6-1 to TRBJ1-3; 8 bases line up with TRBD1. The CDR3 is 14 residues long. Per germline, CDR1 MNHNS and CDR2 SASEGT. Unmatched junction bases numbered 7, after V lost 8 bases and J lost 4 bases. In DNA form, the CDR3 reads TGTGCCAGCGGGACAGGTTTCATAGGAAACACCATATATTTT. It yields the protein CASGTGFIGNTIYF.

The chain links TRBV7-2 to TRBJ2-7, with 8 bases that match TRBD2. The CDR3 covers 13 residues. The ends lost 5 bases at V and 4 bases at J; junction bases unmatched: 4. CDR1 is SGHTA and CDR2 is FQGNSA in the germline V gene. CDR3 nucleotides: TGTGCCAGCAGCACCTCTAGCGGGTACGAGCAGTACTTC. It yields the protein CASSTSSGYEQYF.

V gene TRBV6-5 combines with J gene TRBJ1-6; TRBD1 agrees at 7 bases. The CDR3 length is 14 residues. The V segment lost 6 bases and the J segment 5 bases; nucleotides outside the gene matches: 4. Germline V gene data show CDR1 as MNHEY and CDR2 as SVGAGI. The CDR3 DNA follows: TGTGCCAGCAGCCGACAGGGTCATAATTCACCCCTCCACTTT. Translation gives CASSRQGHNSPLHF.

The J gene is TRBJ1-1, the V gene TRBV28, with D hard to call. This CDR3 is built from 15 residues. Germline V CDR1 and CDR2: MDHEN, SYDVKM. Between the trimmed V and J ends, which lost 5 bases and 6 bases, there was a span of 19 bases. The CDR3 DNA reads TGTGCCAGCAGTCAAGTCTTCGGTTCAAGGTCTGAAGCTTTCTTT. This encodes CASSQVFGSRSEAFF.

The chain combines TRBV2 with TRBJ2-1; 10 positions agree with TRBD2. The CDR3 has 15 amino acids. V trimming: 1 base; J trimming: 8 bases; junction bases outside the gene matches: 5. CDR1 is SNHLY, CDR2 FYNNEI, per germline. CDR3 amino acids: CASSEGTSGTDEQFF. CDR3 coding DNA: TGTGCCAGCAGTGAAGGTACTAGCGGGACCGATGAGCAGTTCTTC.

This chain links TRBV2 with TRBJ2-7; 9 nucleotides align to TRBD1. The CDR3 is 14 amino acids. Germline CDR1 reads SNHLY; CDR2 reads FYNNEI. J was trimmed by 4 bases and V by 4 bases; bases with no gene match: 5. This CDR3 reads CASSGTGVLYEQYF. For the CDR3, the DNA is TGTGCCAGCAGTGGGACAGGGGTATTGTACGAGCAGTACTTC.

The CDR3 loop is CAWSDGAEVYEQYF. CDR3 nucleotide sequence: TGTGCCTGGAGTGACGGAGCGGAGGTATACGAGCAGTACTTC. The chain uses TRBV30 and TRBJ2-7, with a tentative D call TRBD2 (5 bases). Germline CDR1 GTSNPN, CDR2 SVGIG (reference sequence). The V gene lost 1 base and the J gene lost 4 bases, with 14 bases spanning the gap. The CDR3 has 14 amino acids.